Below are 9 T cell receptor beta chains sequenced from a single sample in a study of vaccination and CD4 T cells after COVID-19. No cognate antigen is known for these TCRs. The Oncomine TCR Beta short-read assay sequenced DNA from cultured CD4+ T cells. TCRdb reprocessed the PCR reads via MiXCR and lists one record per CDR3 protein. The sample has about 20,000 distinct CDR3 sequences, about 50% seen once; the top ten hold roughly 13%. As for treatment: approximately nine-day PBMC culture with coronavirus spike peptide pools or control peptides (ViraFEST assay). Sequencing used cultured CD4+ T cells from blood. These receptors came from a human donor with COVID-19.

This clonotype was counted between two and nine times. V gene TRBV6-5 combines with J gene TRBJ1-2; TRBD1 matches at 10 bases. Germline lookup yields CDR1 MNHEY and CDR2 SVGAGI. The CDR3 has 14 residues. J gave up 5 bases and V 4 bases, and 4 bases lay outside the gene matches. The CDR3 loop reads CASSSDRGLYGYTF. CDR3 coding DNA: TGTGCCAGCAGTTCTGACAGGGGGCTGTATGGCTACACCTTC.

J is TRBJ2-3 and V is TRBV10-1; D might be TRBD2 (6 bases). CDR1 and CDR2 (germline): WNHNN, SYGVQD (reference sequence). The CDR3 covers 15 residues. Trimming stripped 6 bases from V and 0 bases from J, with 13 bases between. DNA of the CDR3: TGCGCCAGCAGCGGGGGAGGCACTAGCACAGATACGCAGTATTTT. This encodes CASSGGGTSTDTQYF.

This clonotype was seen a handful of times. The chain uses TRBV5-4 and TRBJ2-1; D possibly corresponds to TRBD2 (6 bases). This CDR3 spans 14 amino acids. V was clipped by 5 bases and J by 10 bases, with 19 bases between them. The germline V gene has CDR1 SGHNT and CDR2 YYREEE (reference sequence). DNA for the CDR3: TGTGCCAGCAGGCCGGACCTAGCGTCCAGGGAGCAGTTCTTC. It translates to CASRPDLASREQFF.

The chain has TRBV4-1 and TRBJ2-2, with TRBD2 as a possible D gene (6 bases). Trimming took 0 bases from V and 4 from J, leaving 9 bases between them. CDR3 size: 15 residues. The germline gives CDR1 MGHRA, CDR2 YSYEKL. The CDR3 bases are TGCGCCAGCAGCCAAGAGCGGGGTTTCACCGGGGAGCTGTTTTTT. It is translated as CASSQERGFTGELFF.

The genes are TRBV2 and TRBJ2-1; 8 bases align to TRBD1. The junction had 6 bases not matched to a gene; V was cut back by 5 bases and J by 0 bases. CDR1 and CDR2 from the germline V gene are SNHLY and FYNNEI. The CDR3 runs 16 residues. The CDR3 nucleotides read TGTGCCAGCAGTCCGACCAGGGGGCTCTCCTACAATGAGCAGTTCTTC. Its protein is CASSPTRGLSYNEQFF.

V usage is TRBV6-1 and J usage is TRBJ1-2, with D maybe TRBD1 (6 bases). The CDR3 consists of 17 residues. V was trimmed by 2 bases and J by 6 bases, leaving 22 bases between them. Germline CDR1 reads MNHNS; CDR2 reads SASEGT. The CDR3 DNA is TGTGCCAGCAGTGAAAGTATGTTGGTCGGGACAAATGATGGCTACACCTTC. Protein product: CASSESMLVGTNDGYTF.

In DNA form, the CDR3 reads TGTGCCAGTAGTATAGAGAGGGGTGGTCAGCCCCAGCATTTT. Its translation is CASSIERGGQPQHF. The chain recombines TRBV19 with TRBJ1-5, with D possibly TRBD1 on 5 matching bases. CDR3 length: 14 amino acids. V was cut by 0 bases and J by 6 bases, with 9 bases left in between. The germline V gene encodes CDR1 LNHDA and CDR2 SQIVND (reference sequence).

The chain employs TRBV20-1 and TRBJ1-5, with D possibly matching TRBD1 (6 bases). CDR3 length: 14 residues. V was shortened by 6 bases and J by 3 bases, with 15 bases between the two germline ends. CDR1 DFQATT and CDR2 SNEGSKA come from the germline V gene (reference sequence). This CDR3 is CSASPTGPNQPQHF. The CDR3 nucleotides are TGCAGTGCGTCACCTACAGGGCCCAATCAGCCCCAGCATTTT.

This clonotype was counted a few times. V is TRBV6-4 and J is TRBJ2-4, with 8 bases identical to TRBD1. CDR1 is MRHNA and CDR2 is SNTAGT in the germline V gene. J was trimmed by 9 bases and V by 3 bases; bases with no gene match: 4. This CDR3 spans 13 amino acids. CDR3 loop: CASSEQQGGIQYF. The CDR3 coding sequence is TGTGCCAGCAGTGAACAACAGGGGGGCATTCAGTACTTC.